Listed below are T cell receptor beta chains from one sample, sequenced in a study of T cell responses to AZD1222 COVID-19 vaccine. Assay: immunoSEQ multiplex PCR; the TCRdb copy retains only in-frame clones and omits some. Of approximately 170,000 clones listed, roughly nine tenths are singletons. The sample here was peripheral blood, taken on day 0 of AZD1222 vaccination. These receptors were taken from an adult in good health. Each CDR3 is given with its conserved first and last residue. Rows give clone size only sometimes, using once, few, many, or a class for an expanded clone.

V gene: TRBV5-5
clone size: few
CDR3 protein: CASSRGQAINYGYTF

V gene: TRBV30
clone size: -
CDR3 protein: CAWSLGQGAVGGYTF

V gene: TRBV5-1
clone size: -
CDR3 protein: CASSLEGGAHEQYF

V gene: TRBV4-1
clone size: -
CDR3 protein: CASSQDLHRFRTVLHEQFF

V gene: TRBV5-1
clone size: -
CDR3 protein: CASSWGDRGRVDTQYF

V gene: TRBV12-3/TRBV12-4
clone size: -
CDR3 protein: CASRGTNQPQHF

V gene: TRBV7-3
clone size: -
CDR3 protein: CASSLQAGGPETQYF

V gene: TRBV7-9
clone size: -
CDR3 protein: CASRSPWVSPLHF

V gene: TRBV25-1
clone size: -
CDR3 protein: CASSELVSGLAAQETQYF

V gene: TRBV2
clone size: -
CDR3 protein: CASSQMSGGNTGELFF

V gene: TRBV10-1
clone size: -
CDR3 protein: CASSDGGGAHEQFF

V gene: TRBV3-1/TRBV3-2
clone size: -
CDR3 protein: CASSQGTSTSYNEQFF

V gene: TRBV20-1
clone size: -
CDR3 protein: CSARPLETQYF

V gene: TRBV4-1
clone size: -
CDR3 protein: CASSKGQGSSPLHF

V gene: TRBV19
clone size: -
CDR3 protein: CASSLLQSNQPQHF

V gene: TRBV28
clone size: -
CDR3 protein: CASRGSNQPQHF

V gene: TRBV19
clone size: -
CDR3 protein: CASSRGPGQGTSGDLYGYTF

V gene: TRBV19
clone size: -
CDR3 protein: CASSIGVQPQHF

V gene: TRBV19
clone size: -
CDR3 protein: CASSIRARTGELFF

V gene: TRBV2
clone size: -
CDR3 protein: CASSGTGGSGEQYF

V gene: TRBV2
clone size: -
CDR3 protein: CASMGRLINNSPLHF

V gene: TRBV4-3
clone size: -
CDR3 protein: CASSQDPGFSPLHF

V gene: TRBV3-1/TRBV3-2
clone size: -
CDR3 protein: CASSHRTLNTEAFF

V gene: TRBV5-6
clone size: -
CDR3 protein: CASSRVGGEGYTF

V gene: TRBV7-9
clone size: -
CDR3 protein: CASRMTGVTGELFF

V gene: TRBV28
clone size: -
CDR3 protein: CASSITGDYGYTF

V gene: TRBV6-1
clone size: -
CDR3 protein: CASTNRASSGNTIYF

V gene: TRBV5-1
clone size: -
CDR3 protein: CASSLQRRDPLGQYF

V gene: TRBV7-2
clone size: -
CDR3 protein: CASSLSFPGGLGNTEAFF

V gene: TRBV9
clone size: -
CDR3 protein: CASSVLSYAPTGELFF

V gene: TRBV30
clone size: -
CDR3 protein: CAWRGGTGTGELFF

V gene: TRBV15
clone size: -
CDR3 protein: CATSRGQGAEAFF

V gene: TRBV7-2
clone size: -
CDR3 protein: CASSLFIQGGSGYTF

V gene: TRBV27
clone size: -
CDR3 protein: CASSLDSSQEQYF

V gene: TRBV27
clone size: -
CDR3 protein: CASLDLRARGPQHF

V gene: TRBV4-3
clone size: -
CDR3 protein: CASSQDSQRNQPQHF

V gene: TRBV5-6
clone size: -
CDR3 protein: CASELAGENEQYF

V gene: TRBV19
clone size: -
CDR3 protein: CASSGQWGPAGPLHF

V gene: TRBV6-5
clone size: -
CDR3 protein: CASSYPAREVAEAFF

V gene: TRBV2
clone size: -
CDR3 protein: CASTQRARTGGETQYF

V gene: TRBV24-1
clone size: -
CDR3 protein: CATSDPFPGTDEQYF

V gene: TRBV24-1
clone size: once
CDR3 protein: CATSDSGRKSYSNQPQHF

V gene: TRBV6-5
clone size: -
CDR3 protein: CASSYVFSRDVEAFF

V gene: TRBV6-5
clone size: -
CDR3 protein: CASSYRGTGENSPLHF

V gene: TRBV12-3/TRBV12-4
clone size: -
CDR3 protein: CASRQTAYEQYF

V gene: TRBV11-3
clone size: -
CDR3 protein: CASSLGALVASTDTQYF

V gene: TRBV6-6
clone size: -
CDR3 protein: CASSRDRAYEQYF

V gene: TRBV28
clone size: -
CDR3 protein: CASSLTKRDIYF

V gene: TRBV6-5
clone size: -
CDR3 protein: CASSSTRVNEQFF

V gene: TRBV4-3
clone size: -
CDR3 protein: CASSQDLGTSGGTDTQYF

V gene: TRBV5-1
clone size: -
CDR3 protein: CASSPGTGNRDGYTF

V gene: TRBV13
clone size: -
CDR3 protein: CASSPRRRGRMGNEQFF

V gene: TRBV19
clone size: -
CDR3 protein: CASTGAYNSPLHF

V gene: TRBV19
clone size: -
CDR3 protein: CASSPLGQGILETQYF